This is a list of T cell receptor beta chains from one sample in a study of PD-1 blockade in mismatch repair-deficient tumors. Clones were read by immunoSEQ multiplex PCR, and TCRdb kept only the in-frame ones, dropping some. The repertoire has under 85,000 clones, around 73% of them found once; the top ten carry about 5%. The starting material was peripheral blood, obtained 2 weeks after starting pembrolizumab. The receptors stem from an adult with mismatch repair-deficient cancer. The CDR3 runs from the conserved cysteine through the conserved F or W. The D gene is left open where the match is weak. Clone size appears in some rows only: once, few, many, or a class for an expanded clone.

d_gene | j_gene | len | v_gene | abundance | CDR3nt | CDR3aa
NA | TRBJ2-7 | 14 | TRBV7-8 | NA | TGTGCCAGCAGCCACCCCCGGGGTAACTACGAGCAGTACTTC | CASSHPRGNYEQYF
TRBD2 | TRBJ2-2 | 16 | TRBV9 | few | TGTGCCAGCAGCGCGACACTAGCGGGGAGTACCGGGGAGCTGTTTTTT | CASSATLAGSTGELFF
NA | TRBJ2-5 | 12 | TRBV6-1 | NA | TGTGCCAGCAGTGAATTTTTAGAGACCCAGTACTTC | CASSEFLETQYF
NA | TRBJ2-7 | 11 | TRBV20-1 | few | TGCAGTGCCGATTTCGATAAGGAGCAGTACTTC | CSADFDKEQYF
NA | TRBJ1-1 | 13 | TRBV7-8 | NA | TGTGCCAGCAGCTTAGACAGGGAAACTGAAGCTTTCTTT | CASSLDRETEAFF
TRBD2 | TRBJ2-4 | 18 | TRBV12-5 | NA | TGTGCTAGTGGTTTGGTACTCGGACTAGCGGGGGGGAAAAACATTCAGTACTTC | CASGLVLGLAGGKNIQYF
NA | TRBJ1-1 | 15 | TRBV5-1 | NA | TGCGCCAGCAGCTTGGAGAGGGTCCGTGACACTGAAGCTTTCTTT | CASSLERVRDTEAFF
NA | TRBJ2-1 | 14 | TRBV4-3 | NA | TGCGCCAGCAGCCAATATTTAGAAAGGGGGGAGCAGTTCTTC | CASSQYLERGEQFF
NA | TRBJ2-1 | 17 | TRBV7-8 | NA | TGTGCCAGCAGCGCTGCTACCCTAGGGGTGTCCTACAATGAGCAGTTCTTC | CASSAATLGVSYNEQFF
NA | TRBJ2-7 | 10 | TRBV6-5 | NA | TGTGCCAGCCGGGGGAACGAGCAGTACTTC | CASRGNEQYF
NA | TRBJ1-3 | 13 | TRBV5-5 | NA | TGTGCCAGCAGCTTGCGTGTAGCAGACACCATATATTTT | CASSLRVADTIYF
NA | TRBJ2-5 | 12 | TRBV12-5 | NA | TGTGCTAGTGGTTTGACACCAAGGACCCAGTACTTC | CASGLTPRTQYF
NA | TRBJ1-1 | 16 | TRBV6-5 | once | TGTGCCAGCAGTTACTGGAGGATCGACATGAACACTGAAGCTTTCTTT | CASSYWRIDMNTEAFF
TRBD2 | TRBJ2-3 | 15 | TRBV27 | once | TGTGCCAGCAGTTTTGGTAGCGGGGGGCCAGATACGCAGTATTTT | CASSFGSGGPDTQYF
TRBD2 | TRBJ2-6 | 16 | TRBV6-6 | NA | TGTGCCAGCGGACTAGCGGGAGTTCGTGGGGCCAACGTCCTGACTTTC | CASGLAGVRGANVLTF
NA | TRBJ2-7 | 12 | TRBV6-5 | NA | TGTGCCAGCAGCCGTGACGGCTACGAGCAGTACTTC | CASSRDGYEQYF
TRBD2 | TRBJ2-7 | 13 | TRBV9 | NA | TGTGCCAGCAGCGCCTCACGGGGGGGCGAGCAGTACTTC | CASSASRGGEQYF
NA | TRBJ2-7 | 16 | TRBV5-8 | NA | TGTGCCAGCAGCTTGGCGGGGGGCCCAAAACTCTACGAGCAGTACTTC | CASSLAGGPKLYEQYF
NA | TRBJ1-1 | 15 | TRBV2 | few | TGTGCCAGCACCGCCTACTCGGGGGAAAGTACTGAAGCTTTCTTT | CASTAYSGESTEAFF
TRBD1 | TRBJ2-7 | 14 | TRBV6-1 | NA | TGTGCCAGCAGGGGAGACAGGGTAACCTACGAGCAGTACTTC | CASRGDRVTYEQYF
TRBD2 | TRBJ2-1 | 15 | TRBV6-4 | NA | TGTGCCAGCAGTGCTGAACTAGCGGCCTACAATGAGCAGTTCTTC | CASSAELAAYNEQFF
NA | TRBJ2-6 | 16 | TRBV27 | NA | TGTGCCAGCAGTTTGTCCGGGGACTCTGGGGCCAACGTCCTGACTTTC | CASSLSGDSGANVLTF
NA | TRBJ2-2 | 12 | TRBV27 | NA | TGTGCCAGCAGCCCCGGGGGCGGGGAGCTGTTTTTT | CASSPGGGELFF
NA | TRBJ1-3 | 17 | TRBV4-1 | NA | TGCGCCAGCAGCCACCGGGACAACCGACTCTCTGGAAACACCATATATTTT | CASSHRDNRLSGNTIYF
NA | TRBJ2-2 | 16 | TRBV11-1 | few | TGTGCCAGCAGGGCAGACGGGACCGCGAACACCGGGGAGCTGTTTTTT | CASRADGTANTGELFF
NA | TRBJ1-2 | 15 | TRBV5-1 | NA | TGCGCCAGCAGCCCCTTAGAGACAGGACTTCGAGGCTACACCTTC | CASSPLETGLRGYTF
NA | TRBJ1-2 | 12 | TRBV28 | NA | TGTGCCAGCCACACAAACTCATATGGCTACACCTTC | CASHTNSYGYTF
NA | TRBJ2-1 | 16 | TRBV2 | once | TGTGCCAGCAGTGAAGCGCACACTAGGTGGAAACGTGAGCAGTTCTTC | CASSEAHTRWKREQFF